A selection of T cell receptor beta chains follows, all from one sample in a study of cytomegalovirus exposure and HLA in healthy donors. TCRdb's table, derived via immunoSEQ multiplex PCR, lists solely in-frame clones and lacks some. The data show 100,000 to 150,000 clones, around 73% seen once. Sequenced input: PBMCs. The receptors were gathered from a man aged 30-40 years in good health and CMV-seropositive. CDR3s include the opening cysteine and the closing phenylalanine or tryptophan. The order of the fields is V gene, clone size, J gene, CDR3 length, D gene, CDR3 DNA, CDR3 protein. D genes are given only for firm matches. Rows may omit the clone size; those that give it use once, few, many or a size class.

TRBV5-1	.	TRBJ2-5	15	TRBD2	TGCGCCAGCAGCTGGCGGGGGGACTGGAGGGAGACCCAGTACTTC	CASSWRGDWRETQYF
TRBV10-2	.	TRBJ2-3	13	TRBD2	TGCGCCAGCGGGACTAGCGGGGCAGATACGCAGTATTTT	CASGTSGADTQYF
TRBV6-5	once	TRBJ1-1	15	.	TGTGCCAGCAGTTACGCGGCCCGGTCGAACACTGAAGCTTTCTTT	CASSYAARSNTEAFF
TRBV19	.	TRBJ1-1	13	.	TGTGCCAGTAGTATAGAGGGGCGAACTGAAGCTTTCTTT	CASSIEGRTEAFF
TRBV11-2	.	TRBJ1-3	15	TRBD1	TGTGCCAGCAGCTACATGACAGGGGAGGTGGACACCATATATTTT	CASSYMTGEVDTIYF
TRBV7-2	.	TRBJ2-7	14	TRBD1	TGTGCCAGCAGCTTAGGGGGACAGGGCTACGAGCAGTACTTC	CASSLGGQGYEQYF
TRBV7-3	.	TRBJ2-3	16	TRBD2	TGTGCCAGCAGCTTAGGACTAGCACCTAGCACAGATACGCAGTATTTT	CASSLGLAPSTDTQYF
TRBV30	.	TRBJ1-1	16	TRBD1	TGTGCCTGGAGTGTCCCGAGACAGGGATTTCGCACTGAAGCTTTCTTT	CAWSVPRQGFRTEAFF
TRBV27	.	TRBJ1-5	14	TRBD1	TGTGCCAGCAGTTTATCACAACAGGGGCAGCCCCAGCATTTT	CASSLSQQGQPQHF
TRBV11-2	.	TRBJ2-3	19	TRBD2	TGTGCCAGCAGCCGATATAGCGGGACTGTTTCCCTAAACCTAGATACGCAGTATTTT	CASSRYSGTVSLNLDTQYF
TRBV9	.	TRBJ2-1	15	.	TGTGCCAGCAGCGTAGGTGGGGGCGTTTACAATGAGCAGTTCTTC	CASSVGGGVYNEQFF
TRBV27	.	TRBJ2-2	16	TRBD1	TGTGCCAGCAGTTTATCCACGGACAGGGTTTACGGGGAGCTGTTTTTT	CASSLSTDRVYGELFF
TRBV2	.	TRBJ2-3	14	.	TGTGCCAGCAGTGTCGGAGATCGGTGGGATACGCAGTATTTT	CASSVGDRWDTQYF
TRBV18	once	TRBJ2-7	15	.	TGTGCCAGCTCACCAACGGTCGGGAGCTCCTACGAGCAGTACTTC	CASSPTVGSSYEQYF
TRBV4-2	few	TRBJ2-3	17	TRBD2	TGTGCCAGCAGCCCCCCTGGACTAGCGGGGGGACGGGATACGCAGTATTTT	CASSPPGLAGGRDTQYF
TRBV4-1	few	TRBJ2-7	14	TRBD1	TGCGCCAGCGCCCCGGGACAGGGCACCTACGAGCAGTACTTC	CASAPGQGTYEQYF
TRBV7-2	.	TRBJ1-1	14	.	TGTGCCAGCAGCTTCCTGACAGTGAACACTGAAGCTTTCTTT	CASSFLTVNTEAFF
TRBV5-5	.	TRBJ1-5	17	.	TGTGCCAGCAGCCCCATCCTACAGGGCGACCCGAATCAGCCCCAGCATTTT	CASSPILQGDPNQPQHF
TRBV7-8	.	TRBJ2-1	19	TRBD2	TGTGCCAGCAGCTTCCCAAATAGCGGGAGGGGGGATCGATTCGATGAGCAGTTCTTC	CASSFPNSGRGDRFDEQFF
TRBV4-1	.	TRBJ2-1	14	.	TGCGCCAGCAGCCAAGTAGAGGGCGGGGCAGAGCAGTTCTTC	CASSQVEGGAEQFF
TRBV5-1	.	TRBJ2-1	16	TRBD2	TGCGCCAACAGCTTGGCCGGACTAGCGGGAGAGGATGAGCAGTTCTTC	CANSLAGLAGEDEQFF
TRBV7-9	few	TRBJ2-7	14	TRBD2	TGTGCCAGCACCAGCGGGAGAAAAGCCTACGAGCAGTACTTC	CASTSGRKAYEQYF
TRBV7-9	.	TRBJ2-1	16	.	TGTGCCAGCAGCTTAGGGGGGCTAGCGGAGAACAATGAGCAGTTCTTC	CASSLGGLAENNEQFF
TRBV5-6	.	TRBJ2-3	15	.	TGTGCCAGCAGCTTGCAGGGAGGAAGCACAGATACGCAGTATTTT	CASSLQGGSTDTQYF
TRBV9	.	TRBJ2-3	16	.	TGTGCCAGCAGCGTAGGGGTTCGAGGAACCACAGATACGCAGTATTTT	CASSVGVRGTTDTQYF